This T cell receptor beta chain was captured by sequencing in a study of T cell responses to AZD1222 COVID-19 vaccine. For the study at large: Second-dose recipients at about 4 or about 12 weeks were treated as one pooled group.

Turning to this clone: The target antigen is unknown.

Study results and caveats: Donors were chiefly white British, with a greater number of females, and clonal diversity was perhaps underestimated. All repertoire sampling was performed exclusively after the peak T cell response. Nearly half of spike-specific TCRs reportedly target unmutated variant regions.

The protocol was immunoSEQ multiplex PCR, while the TCRdb copy is restricted to in-frame clones and leaves out a portion. The repertoire has just under 55,000 clones, roughly 87% of them found once; the top ten carry around 3.9%. CDR3 length: 16 amino acids. Looked up from germline, CDR1 is WNHNN and CDR2 is SYGVQD (reference sequence). The V gene lost 0 bases and the J gene lost 3 bases, with 14 bases spanning the gap. The sequence was obtained from an adult in good health. The chain links TRBV10-1 to TRBJ1-2, with D maybe TRBD1 (5 bases). The source material was peripheral blood, sampled on day 0 of AZD1222 vaccination. The CDR3 loop reads CASSESSGLGYYGYTF. CDR3 bases: TGCGCCAGCAGTGAGTCGTCGGGGCTGGGGTACTATGGCTACACCTTC.